This entry lists 16 T cell receptor beta chains sequenced from one sample in a study of blood T cell repertoires in COVID-19. Profiled with immunoSEQ multiplex PCR; TCRdb holds only in-frame clones, not every one. Altogether approximately 94,000 clones are present, about 90% being singletons, with the ten largest covering 7% to 9.5%. The specimen was peripheral blood. The receptors derive from a man aged 25-45 years in a cohort sampled during active COVID-19.

J is TRBJ2-1 and V is TRBV27, with D possibly TRBD1 on 7 matching bases. The ends were cut back, 10 bases at V and 2 bases at J, with 15 bases in the middle. Germline values: CDR1 MNHEY, CDR2 SMNVEV (reference sequence). The CDR3 runs to 14 residues. The CDR3, as DNA: TGTGCCACCCCGACAGGGAGGACCTACAATGAGCAGTTCTTC. Amino acids: CATPTGRTYNEQFF.

The V and J genes are TRBV7-6 and TRBJ2-1; 7 bases line up with TRBD1. This CDR3 comprises 16 residues. Germline assignment: CDR1 SGHVS and CDR2 FNYEAQ. V was clipped by 3 bases and J by 5 bases; unmatched bases: 10. The chain's CDR3 is CASSFGTAELNNEQFF. The CDR3 nucleotides are TGTGCCAGCAGCTTCGGGACAGCAGAATTAAACAATGAGCAGTTCTTC.

The J gene is TRBJ2-1, the V gene TRBV3-1 (or the pseudogene TRBV3-2); tentatively, D is TRBD2 (5 bases). This CDR3 comprises 11 residues. The germline V gene encodes CDR1 LGHDT and CDR2 YNNKEL (reference sequence). V was clipped by 3 bases and J by 8 bases, with 5 bases between them. This chain's CDR3 is CASSQEDEQFF. The CDR3 DNA follows: TGTGCCAGCAGCCAGGAGGATGAGCAGTTCTTC.

The chain couples TRBV23-1 to TRBJ2-1; D call uncertain. TRBV23-1 is reported as an ORF; its role is uncertain. V lost 1 base to trimming and J lost 0 bases, with 28 bases between them. There are 22 residues in the CDR3. The CDR3 reads CASSQLDYRWQRTVNSYNEQFF. The DNA of the CDR3 is TGCGCCAGCAGTCAATTAGATTATCGGTGGCAGCGAACGGTGAACTCCTACAATGAGCAGTTCTTC.

This clone was counted only a few times. V gene TRBV27 combines with J gene TRBJ1-5, with D possibly matching TRBD1 (5 bases). Per the germline V gene, CDR1 is MNHEY and CDR2 is SMNVEV (reference sequence). CDR3 length equals 11 residues. The V and J ends lost 8 bases and 7 bases respectively, with 9 bases between them. CDR3 sequence (DNA): TGTGCCAGCGGCTACAGGCAGCCCCAGCATTTT. This gives the protein CASGYRQPQHF.

The chain uses TRBV3-1 (or the pseudogene TRBV3-2) and TRBJ2-7, with 7 bases that match TRBD2. J gave up 0 bases and V 0 bases, and 17 bases lay outside the gene matches. The germline V gene encodes CDR1 LGHDT and CDR2 YNNKEL (reference sequence). The CDR3 length is 20 residues. CDR3 protein: CASSQDGVYRLADFSYEQYF. CDR3 in DNA: TGTGCCAGCAGCCAAGATGGGGTTTATAGGCTAGCGGACTTCTCCTACGAGCAGTACTTC.

J is TRBJ2-2 and V is TRBV15; D gene ambiguous. This CDR3 is 17 amino acids long. Looked up from germline, CDR1 is LNHNV and CDR2 is YYDKDF (reference sequence). Trimming left V 0 bases short and J 1 base short, with 12 bases between. DNA for the CDR3: TGTGCCACCAGCAGAGACTCAGGCAAACTGAACACCGGGGAGCTGTTTTTT. This translates into CATSRDSGKLNTGELFF. The full variable domain, with the rest looked up from reference TRBV15 and TRBJ2-2, is DAMVIQNPRYQVTQFGKPVTLSCSQTLNHNVMYWYQQKSSQAPKLLFHYYDKDFNNEADTPDNFQSRRPNTSFCFLDIRSPGLGDTAMYLCATSRDSGKLNTGELFFGEGSRLTVL.

The J gene is TRBJ1-3, the V gene TRBV7-8, with TRBD1 as a possible D gene (5 bases). CDR1 and CDR2 (germline): SGHVS, FQNEAQ. This CDR3 is 15 amino acids long. Trimming removed 8 bases at V and 0 bases at J, with 14 bases between. In DNA form, the CDR3 reads TGTGCCAGCGGGCAGGGCTCGAGCTCTGGAAACACCATATATTTT. This sequence encodes CASGQGSSSGNTIYF.

The chain uses TRBV7-2 and TRBJ1-6, with D perhaps TRBD1 (6 bases). Germline V gives CDR1 SGHTA, CDR2 FQGNSA. V was pared by 4 bases and J by 1 base, with 20 bases between. This CDR3 is 19 amino acids long. CDR3 in amino acids: CASSSSATGKGSYNSPLHF. As DNA, the CDR3 is TGTGCCAGCAGCTCCTCAGCTACAGGGAAGGGGTCCTATAATTCACCCCTCCACTTT.

V usage is TRBV5-1 and J usage is TRBJ2-3; tentatively, D is TRBD1 (5 bases). Germline CDR1 SGHRS, CDR2 YFSETQ. The CDR3 has 15 amino acids. The germline V and J ends were trimmed by 0 bases and 8 bases, with 16 bases remaining between them. CDR3 bases: TGCGCCAGCAGCTTGGAGGGGTCAGGGCGGCGTACGCAGTATTTT. Amino acids: CASSLEGSGRRTQYF.

The gene calls are TRBV24-1 and TRBJ1-5, with D hard to call. Germline V gene lookup returns CDR1 KGHDR and CDR2 SFDVKD. CDR3 length: 20 amino acids. With 8 bases removed from V and 4 bases from J, the gap between germline ends came to 32 bases. The CDR3 region has the DNA TGTGCCACCACCGAATGGCCTTTCACACAGAAAAGGAGGGCTAATCAGCCCCAGCATTTT. Translating gives CATTEWPFTQKRRANQPQHF.

The J gene is TRBJ1-2, the V gene TRBV6-6; 8 nucleotides match TRBD1. The V gene's germline CDR1 is MNHNY and CDR2 SVGAGI (reference sequence). The CDR3 has 15 amino acids. Trimming at V came to 0 bases and at J to 7 bases, leaving 7 bases not matched to a gene. CDR3 DNA sequence: TGTGCCAGCAGTTACTCGGTGGGACAGGCATCTGGCTACACCTTC. This sequence encodes CASSYSVGQASGYTF.

This clone occurred once. The J gene is TRBJ2-5, the V gene TRBV9; weak D call: TRBD2 (5 bases). Trimming removed 3 bases at V and 4 bases at J, with 10 bases between. The CDR3 has 13 amino acids. Germline V gene lookup returns CDR1 SGDLS and CDR2 YYNGEE. The CDR3 nucleotides are TGTGCCAGCAGCGGTGCCCGGGGAGAGACCCAGTACTTC. This translates into CASSGARGETQYF.

The chain links TRBV2 to TRBJ2-6; D call uncertain. Germline CDR1 and CDR2: SNHLY and FYNNEI. CDR3 length: 15 residues. Trimming took off 6 bases at V and 1 base at J, with 10 bases between the two ends. The CDR3 DNA sequence: TGTGCCAGCAGGGCAGACTTATCTGGGGCCAACGTCCTGACTTTC. Amino acid sequence: CASRADLSGANVLTF.

The V call is TRBV18, the J call TRBJ2-3; 11 bases are a match to TRBD2. Trimming cost V 2 bases and J 6 bases; bases outside gene matches: 13. Looked up from germline, CDR1 is KGHSH and CDR2 is LQKENI. This CDR3 is 18 amino acids long. The CDR3 is CASSPIRASGGPADTQYF. The DNA of the CDR3 is TGTGCCAGCTCACCAATTCGAGCTAGCGGGGGGCCCGCGGATACGCAGTATTTT.

The V and J genes are TRBV19 and TRBJ2-3; weak D call: TRBD2 (7 bases). The CDR3 has 18 residues. The V end was cut by 5 bases, the J end by 1 base, with 22 bases between. CDR1 is LNHDA, CDR2 SQIVND, per germline (reference sequence). CDR3 region: CASSLILGGAWGTDTQYF. CDR3 DNA: TGTGCCAGTAGTCTCATACTAGGGGGGGCTTGGGGCACAGATACGCAGTATTTT.